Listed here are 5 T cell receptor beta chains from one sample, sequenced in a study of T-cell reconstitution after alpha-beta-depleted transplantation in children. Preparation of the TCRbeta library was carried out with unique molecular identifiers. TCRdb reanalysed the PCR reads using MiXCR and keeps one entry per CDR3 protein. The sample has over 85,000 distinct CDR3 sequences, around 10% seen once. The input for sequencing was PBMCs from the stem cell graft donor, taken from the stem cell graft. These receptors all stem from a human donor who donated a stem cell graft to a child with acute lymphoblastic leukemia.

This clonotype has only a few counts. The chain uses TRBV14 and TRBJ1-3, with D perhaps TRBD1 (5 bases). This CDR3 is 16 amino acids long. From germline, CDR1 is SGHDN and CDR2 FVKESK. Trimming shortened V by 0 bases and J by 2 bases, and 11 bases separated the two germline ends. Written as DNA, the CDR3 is TGTGCCAGCAGCCAAGATATCGTGGGGCCTGGAAACACCATATATTTT. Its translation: CASSQDIVGPGNTIYF.

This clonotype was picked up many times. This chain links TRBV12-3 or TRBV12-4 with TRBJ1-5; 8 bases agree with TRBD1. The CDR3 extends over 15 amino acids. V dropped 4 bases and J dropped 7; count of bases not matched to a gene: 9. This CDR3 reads CASSSVGQGSQPQHF. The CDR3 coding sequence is TGTGCCAGCAGTTCCGTCGGACAGGGTTCACAGCCCCAGCATTTT.

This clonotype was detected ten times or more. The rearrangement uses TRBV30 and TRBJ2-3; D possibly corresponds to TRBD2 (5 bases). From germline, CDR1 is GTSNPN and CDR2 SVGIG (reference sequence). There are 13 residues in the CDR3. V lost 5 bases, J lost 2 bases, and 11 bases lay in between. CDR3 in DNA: TGTGCCTGGGGAAGACTAAACACAGATACGCAGTATTTT. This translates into CAWGRLNTDTQYF. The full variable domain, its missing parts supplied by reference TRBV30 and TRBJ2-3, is SQTIHQWPATLVQPVGSPLSLECTVEGTSNPNLYWYRQAAGRGLQLLFYSVGIGQISSEVPQNLSASRPQDRQFILSSKKLLLSDSGFYLCAWGRLNTDTQYFGPGTRLTVL.

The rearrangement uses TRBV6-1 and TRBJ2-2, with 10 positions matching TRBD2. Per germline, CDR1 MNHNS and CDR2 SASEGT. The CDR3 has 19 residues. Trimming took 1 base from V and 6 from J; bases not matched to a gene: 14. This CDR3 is CASSEDLASSGGSAGELFF. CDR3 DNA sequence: TGTGCCAGCAGTGAAGACCTCGCGTCTAGCGGGGGCTCGGCCGGGGAGCTGTTTTTT.

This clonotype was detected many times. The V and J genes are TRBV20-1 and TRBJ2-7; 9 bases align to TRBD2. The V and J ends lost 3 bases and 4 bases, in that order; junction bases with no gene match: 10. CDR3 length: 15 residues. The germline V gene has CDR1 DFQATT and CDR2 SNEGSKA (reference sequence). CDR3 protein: CSARRPSGTKYEQYF. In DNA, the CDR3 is TGCAGTGCTAGGAGGCCTAGCGGGACAAAATACGAGCAGTACTTC.